The entry that follows covers one T cell receptor (beta chain) sequence. The entry originates in a study of blood T cell repertoires in COVID-19. Only in-frame clones appear in the TCRdb table, and some are missing; sequencing was by immunoSEQ multiplex PCR. The data show fewer than 200,000 clones, with around 82% seen just once and approximately 4.7% held by the top ten. V was shortened by 8 bases and J by 2 bases, with 18 bases between the two germline ends. This CDR3 comprises 15 residues. Per the germline V gene, CDR1 is MNHEY and CDR2 is SMNVEV (reference sequence). This TCR was recovered from an older woman with acute COVID-19. The V and J genes are TRBV27 and TRBJ1-2; perhaps TRBD1 as D (6 bases). The sample comprised PBMCs or T cells enriched from blood (not recorded which). CDR3 sequence reads: CASSPRGGVNYGYTF. Here the CDR3 DNA reads TGTGCCAGCTCCCCCAGAGGGGGGGTAAACTATGGCTACACCTTC.